This T cell receptor beta chain was sequenced in a study of cytomegalovirus exposure and HLA in healthy donors. Study-wide results and caveats: In a later analysis, several top co-occurrence clusters appeared linked to parvovirus B19, influenza, CMV and Epstein-Barr virus. Information on immune exposure was restricted to one variable (CMV serostatus).

In the PCR, 60 Vbeta and 13 Jbeta primers were used. Method: immunoSEQ multiplex PCR; TCRdb's copy keeps in-frame clones and lacks some. This sample's clone table lists tens of thousands of clones. Of note for this clone: Its antigen remains unidentified.

V was pared by 4 bases and J by 0 bases, with 12 bases between. Germline CDR1 is LNHNV and CDR2 is YYDKDF (reference sequence). This CDR3 region has 15 residues. This TCR derives from a male donor in good health and CMV-seropositive. The chain recombines TRBV15 with TRBJ1-1, with D possibly being TRBD1 (5 bases). Sample: PBMCs. CDR3 sequence reads: CATSTDRRMNTEAFF. The CDR3 nucleotides read TGTGCCACCAGCACTGACAGAAGAATGAACACTGAAGCTTTCTTT.